A selection of T cell receptor beta chains follows, all from one sample in a study of beta chain features in type 1 diabetes. The protocol was immunoSEQ multiplex PCR, while the TCRdb copy is restricted to in-frame clones and leaves out a portion. The profile shows under 200,000 clones, 6.5% to 10% of them singletons. The specimen sequenced was central memory CD4+ T cells from blood. The source of these receptors is a woman aged 18-29 years with type 1 diabetes. CDR3s include the opening cysteine and the closing phenylalanine or tryptophan. D genes are given only for firm matches. A row's size may be missing; if present it is once, few, many or a size class.

D: TRBD1; J: TRBJ2-1; V: TRBV5-1; size: few; DNA: TGCGCCAGCAGCTTGGGTACAGGGGGCAATGAGCAGTTCTTC; CDR3: CASSLGTGGNEQFF
D: .; J: TRBJ2-1; V: TRBV11-2; size: .; DNA: TGTGCCAGCAGCCTAAGGGCTGGGGCTGAGAGCTCCTACAATGAGCAGTTCTTC; CDR3: CASSLRAGAESSYNEQFF
D: .; J: TRBJ1-5; V: TRBV6-1; size: .; DNA: TGTGCCAGCAGTGAAACCGGTTATAGCAATCAGCCCCAGCATTTT; CDR3: CASSETGYSNQPQHF
D: .; J: TRBJ1-2; V: TRBV15; size: few; DNA: TGTGCCACCAGCAGAGAGTTGTCAACGGTCGACTATGGCTACACCTTC; CDR3: CATSRELSTVDYGYTF
D: .; J: TRBJ1-4; V: TRBV2; size: .; DNA: TGTGCCAGCAGTCTACGGGCCGCGGGTGAAAAACTGTTTTTT; CDR3: CASSLRAAGEKLFF
D: TRBD2; J: TRBJ2-1; V: TRBV9; size: many; DNA: TGTGCCAGCAGCGTCGAGACTAGCGTTTACAATGAGCAGTTCTTC; CDR3: CASSVETSVYNEQFF
D: TRBD1; J: TRBJ1-1; V: TRBV7-3; size: .; DNA: TGTGCCAGCAGTCGCACAGGGGCACCATCCGGTGAAGCTTTCTTT; CDR3: CASSRTGAPSGEAFF
D: .; J: TRBJ1-5; V: TRBV18; size: .; DNA: TGTGCCAGCTCTCAAGGGAGAGGGTCGGGTCAGCCCCAGCATTTT; CDR3: CASSQGRGSGQPQHF
D: TRBD1; J: TRBJ2-2; V: TRBV5-1; size: many; DNA: TGCGCCAGCAGCACCGACAGGGGAAACACCGGGGAGCTGTTTTTT; CDR3: CASSTDRGNTGELFF
D: .; J: TRBJ2-1; V: TRBV7-2; size: few; DNA: TGTGCCAGCAGCTTAGGTCCGGGTGAGCAGTTCTTC; CDR3: CASSLGPGEQFF
D: TRBD1; J: TRBJ2-7; V: TRBV4-2; size: .; DNA: TGTGCCAGCAGCCAACTTGGGGACAGAGCCTACGAGCAGTACTTC; CDR3: CASSQLGDRAYEQYF
D: TRBD2; J: TRBJ2-1; V: TRBV9; size: few; DNA: TGTGCCAGCAGCGTAGGGGGCGGGAGGGCCGCTGAGCAGTTCTTC; CDR3: CASSVGGGRAAEQFF
D: .; J: TRBJ2-2; V: TRBV7-2; size: .; DNA: TGTGCCAGCAGCTCTAACAGGGGAGGTATCCCCGGGGAGCTGTTTTTT; CDR3: CASSSNRGGIPGELFF
D: .; J: TRBJ2-3; V: TRBV19; size: few; DNA: TGTGCCAGTAGTATTGGGGGCAGCCCGGGGACAGATACGCAGTATTTT; CDR3: CASSIGGSPGTDTQYF
D: .; J: TRBJ1-5; V: TRBV2; size: .; DNA: TGTGCCAGCAGTGGAGAGTACAATCAGCCCCAGCATTTT; CDR3: CASSGEYNQPQHF
D: .; J: TRBJ1-1; V: TRBV2; size: few; DNA: TGTGCCAGCCTCGGAGGGGGGGCTGAAGCTTTCTTT; CDR3: CASLGGGAEAFF
D: TRBD1; J: TRBJ1-5; V: TRBV29-1; size: .; DNA: TGCAGCGTGGGGACAGGGGCTAGCAATCAGCCCCAGCATTTT; CDR3: CSVGTGASNQPQHF
D: TRBD2; J: TRBJ2-3; V: TRBV29-1; size: .; DNA: TGCAGCGTCCAACCGGGAGCGGGATCAGATACGCAGTATTTT; CDR3: CSVQPGAGSDTQYF
D: .; J: TRBJ1-5; V: TRBV7-2; size: .; DNA: TGTGCCAGCAGCGATGGCATGAATCAGCCCCAGCATTTT; CDR3: CASSDGMNQPQHF
D: TRBD1; J: TRBJ1-5; V: TRBV2; size: .; DNA: TGTGCCAGCAGGGCCCCCGGGACAGGGCTGGGTCAGCCCCAGCATTTT; CDR3: CASRAPGTGLGQPQHF
D: TRBD2; J: TRBJ2-1; V: TRBV2; size: .; DNA: TGTGCCAGCAGGAGACTAGCGTTCACCTACAATGAGCAGTTCTTC; CDR3: CASRRLAFTYNEQFF
D: TRBD1; J: TRBJ1-2; V: TRBV13; size: .; DNA: TGTGCCAGCAGTTACCGGGACAGGGACTATGGCTACACCTTC; CDR3: CASSYRDRDYGYTF
D: .; J: TRBJ1-2; V: TRBV7-2; size: .; DNA: TGTGCCAGCAGCCTTCCACCGGTCTATGGCTACACCTTC; CDR3: CASSLPPVYGYTF
D: .; J: TRBJ1-2; V: TRBV25-1; size: few; DNA: TGTGCCAGCAGTGAACCGGCGGGTGGCTACACCTTC; CDR3: CASSEPAGGYTF
D: TRBD1; J: TRBJ2-7; V: TRBV7-2; size: .; DNA: TGTGCCAGCAGCTTAGCGACAGGGTTAGACTACGAGCAGTACTTC; CDR3: CASSLATGLDYEQYF
D: .; J: TRBJ2-3; V: TRBV28; size: .; DNA: TGTGCCAGCAGTAAAGGGGGACGCTTCACAGATACGCAGTATTTT; CDR3: CASSKGGRFTDTQYF
D: .; J: TRBJ2-5; V: TRBV5-4; size: .; DNA: TGTGCCAGCAGCTTGGGGCGAAGCCGCGGAGAGACCCAGTACTTC; CDR3: CASSLGRSRGETQYF
D: .; J: TRBJ1-5; V: TRBV19; size: .; DNA: TGTGCCAGTAGTAGGGGGCTGGGGAATCAGCCCCAGCATTTT; CDR3: CASSRGLGNQPQHF
D: .; J: TRBJ1-2; V: TRBV30; size: few; DNA: TGTGCCTGGAGCAGTGCCCCCGGGGGACTGAACTATGGCTACACCTTC; CDR3: CAWSSAPGGLNYGYTF
D: .; J: TRBJ1-1; V: TRBV30; size: .; DNA: TGTGCCTTTAGGGGGGGCCGGAAGAACACTGAAGCTTTCTTT; CDR3: CAFRGGRKNTEAFF
D: .; J: TRBJ1-1; V: TRBV5-1; size: few; DNA: TGCGCCAGCAGCTTGGGTCCAGCGGACAACACTGAAGCTTTCTTT; CDR3: CASSLGPADNTEAFF
D: .; J: TRBJ2-1; V: TRBV5-1; size: .; DNA: TGCGCCAGCAGCTCGGCTTTAACGGGTTACAATGAGCAGTTCTTC; CDR3: CASSSALTGYNEQFF